The present T cell receptor (beta chain) was sequenced within a study of cytomegalovirus exposure and HLA in healthy donors. Study context: A later analysis reported the same platform for the roughly 120 validation repertoires and the approximately 670 first-cohort repertoires.

Some clones are missing from TCRdb's copy, which holds only in-frame ones; the method was immunoSEQ multiplex PCR. The sample contains 300,000 to 400,000 clones, roughly 87% of which appear only once. These donors were members of the roughly 120-subject validation cohort, a group separate from the roughly 670-subject first cohort. With respect to this clone: The target antigen is unknown.

The study, taken as a whole, reports: The study designated 160 or so TCR beta chains cytomegalovirus-associated.

CDR3 length: 12 residues. CDR1 MDHEN and CDR2 SYDVKM come from the germline V gene. V was clipped by 1 base and J by 4 bases, with 2 bases between them. The sequencing input was PBMCs. The chain couples TRBV28 to TRBJ2-1; no definite D call. This sequence originates from a man aged 30 to 39 in good health and CMV-seronegative. CDR3 sequence reads: CASSLLYNEQFF. DNA for the CDR3: TGTGCCAGCAGTTTATTATACAATGAGCAGTTCTTC.